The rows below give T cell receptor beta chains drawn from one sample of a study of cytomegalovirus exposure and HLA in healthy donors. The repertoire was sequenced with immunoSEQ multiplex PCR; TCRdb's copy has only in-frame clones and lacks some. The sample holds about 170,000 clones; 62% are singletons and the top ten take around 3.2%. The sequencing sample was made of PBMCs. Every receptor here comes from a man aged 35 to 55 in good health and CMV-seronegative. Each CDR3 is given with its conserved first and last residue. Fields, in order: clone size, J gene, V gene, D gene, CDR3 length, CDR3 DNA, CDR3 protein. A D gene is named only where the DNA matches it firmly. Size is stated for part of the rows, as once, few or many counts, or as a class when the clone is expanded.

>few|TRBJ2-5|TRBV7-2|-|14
TGTGCCAGCAGCTTATTTTTCGGGCAAGAGACCCAGTACTTC
CASSLFFGQETQYF
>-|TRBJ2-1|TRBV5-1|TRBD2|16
TGCGCCAGCAGCTTGGAAGGACTAGCGGGGGTCGATAAGAAGTTCTTC
CASSLEGLAGVDKKFF
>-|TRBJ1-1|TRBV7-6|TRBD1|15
TGTGCCAGCAGCCTCCGGACAGGGGAGAACACTGAAGCTTTCTTT
CASSLRTGENTEAFF
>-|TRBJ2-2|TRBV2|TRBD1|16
TGTGCCAGCAGTCTAGGGACAGGGTCGAACACCGGGGAGCTGTTTTTT
CASSLGTGSNTGELFF
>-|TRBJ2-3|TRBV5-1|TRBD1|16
TGCGCCAGCAGCTTGGAGGCAGGGGGACCCACAGATACGCAGTATTTT
CASSLEAGGPTDTQYF
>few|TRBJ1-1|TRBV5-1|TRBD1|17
TGCGCCAGCAGCTTGGAAGGGGGCGCGTTCATGGGCACTGAAGCTTTCTTT
CASSLEGGAFMGTEAFF
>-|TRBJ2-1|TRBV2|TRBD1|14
TGTGCCAGCAGTGAAAGGGGGCAGGTATCAGGGCAGTTCTTC
CASSERGQVSGQFF
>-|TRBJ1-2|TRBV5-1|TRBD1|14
TGCGCCAGCAGCACCGGACAGGCTAACTATGGCTACACCTTC
CASSTGQANYGYTF
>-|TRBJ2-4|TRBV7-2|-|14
TGTGCCAGCAGCTTAAACGGGGGGCGCACTCCTTCGTACTTC
CASSLNGGRTPSYF
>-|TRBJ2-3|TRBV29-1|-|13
TGCAGCGTTGACGTGGGCTTCACAGATACGCAGTATTTT
CSVDVGFTDTQYF
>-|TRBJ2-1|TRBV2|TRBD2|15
TGTGCCAGCAGGCGGACTAGCGGGGGTTGGTATGAGCAGTTCTTC
CASRRTSGGWYEQFF
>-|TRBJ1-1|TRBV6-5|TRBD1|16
TGTGCCAGCAGTTACTCTCTCGCGACAGGGGGTACTGAAGCTTTCTTT
CASSYSLATGGTEAFF
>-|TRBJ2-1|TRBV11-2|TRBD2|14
TGTGCCAGCAGCTTAAGGCCGGGGGGAGGTGAGCAGTTCTTC
CASSLRPGGGEQFF
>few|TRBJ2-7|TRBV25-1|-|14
TGTGCCAGCAGTGAAGGCGGTCGGACCTACGAGCAGTACTTC
CASSEGGRTYEQYF
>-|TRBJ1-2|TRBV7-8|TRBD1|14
TGTGCCAGCAGCTTAGGAGGGGGCTCCTATGGCTACACCTTC
CASSLGGGSYGYTF
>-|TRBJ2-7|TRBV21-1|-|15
TGTGCCAGCAGCAAAGCGCTGGACAGGAACTACGAGCAGCACTTC
CASSKALDRNYEQHF
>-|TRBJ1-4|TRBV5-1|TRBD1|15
TGCGCCAGCAGCTCTGGACAGGGGGGAGTTGAAAAACTGTTTTTT
CASSSGQGGVEKLFF
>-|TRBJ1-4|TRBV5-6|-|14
TGTGCCAGCAGCTTTGCGGGGCTGGGGGAAAAACTGTTTTTT
CASSFAGLGEKLFF
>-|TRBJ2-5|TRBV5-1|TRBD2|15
TGCGCCAGCAGAAACACTAGCGGGGGTTGGGAGACCCAGTACTTC
CASRNTSGGWETQYF
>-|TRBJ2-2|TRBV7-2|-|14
TGTGCCAGCAAGGACAGAGTTAACACCGGGGAGCTGTTTTTT
CASKDRVNTGELFF
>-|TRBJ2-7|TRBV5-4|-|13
TGTGCCAGCAGCTTGGCCGGCTCCTACGAGCAGTACTTC
CASSLAGSYEQYF
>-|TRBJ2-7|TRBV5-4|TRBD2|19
TGTGCCAGCAGCTTGGGACCGGGACTAGCGGGAGGTGGCTCCTACGAGCAGTACTTC
CASSLGPGLAGGGSYEQYF